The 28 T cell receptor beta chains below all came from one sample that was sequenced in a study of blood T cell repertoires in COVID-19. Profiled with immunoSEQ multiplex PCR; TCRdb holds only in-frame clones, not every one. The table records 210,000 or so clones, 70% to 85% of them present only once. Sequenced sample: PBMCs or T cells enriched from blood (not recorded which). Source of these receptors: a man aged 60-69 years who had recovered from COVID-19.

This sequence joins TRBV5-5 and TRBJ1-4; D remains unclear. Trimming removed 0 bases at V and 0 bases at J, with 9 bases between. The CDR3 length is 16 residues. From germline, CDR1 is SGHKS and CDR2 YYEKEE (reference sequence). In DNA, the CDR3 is TGTGCCAGCAGCTTGGGGGCAGCTGCAACTAATGAAAAACTGTTTTTT. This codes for CASSLGAAATNEKLFF.

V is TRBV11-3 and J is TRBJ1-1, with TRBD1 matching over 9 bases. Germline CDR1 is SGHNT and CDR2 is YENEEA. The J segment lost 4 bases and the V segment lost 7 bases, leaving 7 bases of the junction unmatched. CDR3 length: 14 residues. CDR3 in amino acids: CASTWTGAVTEAFF. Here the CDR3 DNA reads TGTGCCAGCACTTGGACAGGGGCGGTCACTGAAGCTTTCTTT.

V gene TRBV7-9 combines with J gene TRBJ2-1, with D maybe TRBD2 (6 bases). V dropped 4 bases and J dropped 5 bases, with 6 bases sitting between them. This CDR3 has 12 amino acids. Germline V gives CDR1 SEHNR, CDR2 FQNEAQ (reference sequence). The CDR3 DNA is TGTGCCAGCAGCTGGGGGGACAATGAGCAGTTCTTC. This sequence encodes CASSWGDNEQFF.

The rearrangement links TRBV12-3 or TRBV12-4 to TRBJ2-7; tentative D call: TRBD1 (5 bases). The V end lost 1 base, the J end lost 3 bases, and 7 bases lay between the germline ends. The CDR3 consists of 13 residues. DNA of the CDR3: TGTGCCAGCAGTTTAGGACAGTACTACGAGCAGTACTTC. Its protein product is CASSLGQYYEQYF.

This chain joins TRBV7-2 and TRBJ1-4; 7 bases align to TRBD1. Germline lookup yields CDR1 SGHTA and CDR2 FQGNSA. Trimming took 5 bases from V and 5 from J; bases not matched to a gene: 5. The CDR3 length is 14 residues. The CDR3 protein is CASSTQTGNEKLFF. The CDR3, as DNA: TGTGCCAGCAGCACACAGACAGGGAATGAAAAACTGTTTTTT.

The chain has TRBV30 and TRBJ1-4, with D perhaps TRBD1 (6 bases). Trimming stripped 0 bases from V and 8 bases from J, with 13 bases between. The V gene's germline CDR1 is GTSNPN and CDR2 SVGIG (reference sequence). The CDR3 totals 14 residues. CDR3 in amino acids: CAWSVLGAREKLFF. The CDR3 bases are TGTGCCTGGAGTGTACTGGGGGCCCGGGAAAAACTGTTTTTT.

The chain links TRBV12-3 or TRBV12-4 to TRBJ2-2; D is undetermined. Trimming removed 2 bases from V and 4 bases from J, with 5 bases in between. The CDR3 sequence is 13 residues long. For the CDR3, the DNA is TGTGCCAGCAGTTTACTCGGCACCGGGGAGCTGTTTTTT. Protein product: CASSLLGTGELFF.

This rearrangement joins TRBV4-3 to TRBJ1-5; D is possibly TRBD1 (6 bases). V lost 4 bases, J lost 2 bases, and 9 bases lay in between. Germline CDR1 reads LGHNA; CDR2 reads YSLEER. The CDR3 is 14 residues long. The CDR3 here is CASSLHRGNQPQHF. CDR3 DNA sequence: TGCGCCAGCAGCCTACACAGGGGCAATCAGCCCCAGCATTTT.

CDR3 DNA: TGTGCCAGCAGACAGACCCTACAGGGAGAGCAGTACTTC. This encodes CASRQTLQGEQYF. The rearrangement uses TRBV7-2 and TRBJ2-7, with D perhaps TRBD1 (6 bases). The CDR3 spans 13 residues. V dropped 6 bases and J dropped 7 bases, with 16 bases sitting between them. Germline CDR1 SGHTA, CDR2 FQGNSA.

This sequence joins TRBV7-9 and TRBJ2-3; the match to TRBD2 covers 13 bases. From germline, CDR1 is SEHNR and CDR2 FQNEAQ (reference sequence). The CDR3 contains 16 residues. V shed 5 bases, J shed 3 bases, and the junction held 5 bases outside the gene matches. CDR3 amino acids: CASSKRTSGGTDTQYF. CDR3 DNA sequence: TGTGCCAGCAGCAAACGGACTAGCGGGGGTACAGATACGCAGTATTTT. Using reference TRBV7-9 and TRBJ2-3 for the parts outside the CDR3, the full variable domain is DTGVSQNPRHKITKRGQNVTFRCDPISEHNRLYWYRQTLGQGPEFLTYFQNEAQLEKSRLLSDRFSAERPKGSFSTLEIQRTEQGDSAMYLCASSKRTSGGTDTQYFGPGTRLTVL.

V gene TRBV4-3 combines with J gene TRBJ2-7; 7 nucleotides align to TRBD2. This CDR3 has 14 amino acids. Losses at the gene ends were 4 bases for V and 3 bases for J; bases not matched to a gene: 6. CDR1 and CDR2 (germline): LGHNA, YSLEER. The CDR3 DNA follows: TGCGCCAGCAGCCGAGCCGCGGGGGACTACGAGCAGTACTTC. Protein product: CASSRAAGDYEQYF.

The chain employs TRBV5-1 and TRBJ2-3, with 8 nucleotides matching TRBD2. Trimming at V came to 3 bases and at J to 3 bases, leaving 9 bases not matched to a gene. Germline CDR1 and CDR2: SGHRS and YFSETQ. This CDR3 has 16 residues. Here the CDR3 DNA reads TGCGCCAGCAGCTGGGATAGCGGGGAATGGACAGATACGCAGTATTTT. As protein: CASSWDSGEWTDTQYF.

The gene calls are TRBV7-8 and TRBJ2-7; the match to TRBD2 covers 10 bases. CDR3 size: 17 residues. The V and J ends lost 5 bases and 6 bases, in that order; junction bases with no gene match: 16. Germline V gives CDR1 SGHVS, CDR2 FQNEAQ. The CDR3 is CASSQGASGGSVLEQYF. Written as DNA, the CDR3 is TGTGCCAGCAGCCAGGGGGCTAGCGGGGGTTCTGTTCTCGAGCAGTACTTC.

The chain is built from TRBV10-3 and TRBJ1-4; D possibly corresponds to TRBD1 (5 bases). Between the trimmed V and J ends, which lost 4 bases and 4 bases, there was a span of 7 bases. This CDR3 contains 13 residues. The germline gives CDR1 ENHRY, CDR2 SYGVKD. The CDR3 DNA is TGTGCCATCAGTGTAGGGGTTAATGAAAAACTGTTTTTT. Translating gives CAISVGVNEKLFF.

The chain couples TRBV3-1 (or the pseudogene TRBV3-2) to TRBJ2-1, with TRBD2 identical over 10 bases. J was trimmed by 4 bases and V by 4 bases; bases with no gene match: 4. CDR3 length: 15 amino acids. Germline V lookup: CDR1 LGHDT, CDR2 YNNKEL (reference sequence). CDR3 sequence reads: CASSLQAGGYNEQFF. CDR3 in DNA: TGTGCCAGCAGCCTCCAAGCGGGGGGGTACAATGAGCAGTTCTTC.

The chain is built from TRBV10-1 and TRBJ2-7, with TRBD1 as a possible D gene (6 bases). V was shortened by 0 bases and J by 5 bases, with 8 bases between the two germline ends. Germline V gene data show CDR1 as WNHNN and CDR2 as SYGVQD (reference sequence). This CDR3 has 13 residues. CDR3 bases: TGCGCCAGCAGTGAGTCGCACAGGGACGAGCAGTACTTC. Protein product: CASSESHRDEQYF.

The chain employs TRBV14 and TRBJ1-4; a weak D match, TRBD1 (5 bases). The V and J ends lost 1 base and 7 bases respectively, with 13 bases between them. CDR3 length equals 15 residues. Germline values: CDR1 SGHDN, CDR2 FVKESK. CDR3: CASSQVGPLTEKLFF. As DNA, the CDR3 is TGTGCCAGCAGCCAAGTGGGGCCTTTGACTGAAAAACTGTTTTTT. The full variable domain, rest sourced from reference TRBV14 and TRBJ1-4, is EAGVTQFPSHSVIEKGQTVTLRCDPISGHDNLYWYRRVMGKEIKFLLHFVKESKQDESGMPNNRFLAERTGGTYSTLKVQPAELEDSGVYFCASSQVGPLTEKLFFGSGTQLSVL.

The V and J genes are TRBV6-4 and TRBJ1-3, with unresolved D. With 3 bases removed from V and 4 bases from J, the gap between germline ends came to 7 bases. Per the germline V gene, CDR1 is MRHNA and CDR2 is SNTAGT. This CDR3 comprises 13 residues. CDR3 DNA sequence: TGTGCCAGCAGTGATTTTCCAGGAAACACCATATATTTT. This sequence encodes CASSDFPGNTIYF.

Written as DNA, the CDR3 is TGTGCCAGCACCAAGCTTGCGGGTTATGGCTACACCTTC. As protein: CASTKLAGYGYTF. This rearrangement joins TRBV11-2 to TRBJ1-2; D ambiguous. The CDR3 covers 13 residues. The germline V and J ends were trimmed by 7 bases and 5 bases, with 14 bases remaining between them. CDR1 and CDR2 from the germline V gene are SGHAT and FQNNGV.

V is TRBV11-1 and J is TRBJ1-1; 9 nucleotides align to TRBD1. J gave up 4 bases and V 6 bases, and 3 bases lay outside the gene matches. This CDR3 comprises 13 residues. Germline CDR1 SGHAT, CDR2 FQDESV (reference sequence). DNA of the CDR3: TGTGCCAGCAGACCGGACAGGGGCACTGAAGCTTTCTTT. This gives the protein CASRPDRGTEAFF.

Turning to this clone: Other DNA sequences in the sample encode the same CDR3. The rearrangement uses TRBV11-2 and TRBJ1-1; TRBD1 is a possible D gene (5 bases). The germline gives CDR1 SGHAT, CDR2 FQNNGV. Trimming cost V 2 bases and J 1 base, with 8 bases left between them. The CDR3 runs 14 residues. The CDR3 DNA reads TGTGCCAGCAGCTTACGGCAGGGGAACACTGAAGCTTTCTTT. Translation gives CASSLRQGNTEAFF.

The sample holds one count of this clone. The CDR3 region is CASSPRGRGRTDTQYF. The CDR3 DNA reads TGTGCCAGCTCACCACGTGGCAGGGGCCGCACAGATACGCAGTATTTT. The rearrangement joins TRBV18 to TRBJ2-3, with a weak D call TRBD1 (6 bases). CDR1 and CDR2 (germline): KGHSH, LQKENI. The CDR3 contains 16 residues. V was pared by 1 base and J by 1 base, with 12 bases between.

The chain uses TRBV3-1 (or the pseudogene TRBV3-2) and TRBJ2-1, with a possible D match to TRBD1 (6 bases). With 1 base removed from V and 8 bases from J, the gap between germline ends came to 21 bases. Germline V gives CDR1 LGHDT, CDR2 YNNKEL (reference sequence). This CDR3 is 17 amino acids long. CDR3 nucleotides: TGTGCCAGCAGCCAAGTCCTCAAGCCACTCAGGGGCCATGAGCAGTTCTTC. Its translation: CASSQVLKPLRGHEQFF.

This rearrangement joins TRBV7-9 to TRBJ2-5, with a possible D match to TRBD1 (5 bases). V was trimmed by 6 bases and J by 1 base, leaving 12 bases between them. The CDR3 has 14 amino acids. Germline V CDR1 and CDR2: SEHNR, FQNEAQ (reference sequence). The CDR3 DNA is TGTGCCAGCAGATCGGACACCTTCCAAGAGACCCAGTACTTC. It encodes CASRSDTFQETQYF.

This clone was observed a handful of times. The CDR3 coding sequence is TGTGCCAGCAGCTTAGGGACGGGGACAGGGTCTATCAATGAGCAGTTCTTC. Its protein is CASSLGTGTGSINEQFF. The V call is TRBV7-2, the J call TRBJ2-1; 9 nucleotides match TRBD1. The CDR3 is 17 amino acids. Germline loops: CDR1 SGHTA, CDR2 FQGNSA. The ends lost 1 base at V and 6 bases at J; junction bases unmatched: 10.

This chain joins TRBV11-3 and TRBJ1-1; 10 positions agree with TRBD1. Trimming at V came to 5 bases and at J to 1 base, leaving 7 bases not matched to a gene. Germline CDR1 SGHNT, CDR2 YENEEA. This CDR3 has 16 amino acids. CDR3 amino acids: CASSKGQGRRNTEAFF. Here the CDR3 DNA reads TGTGCCAGCAGCAAGGGACAGGGGAGGAGGAACACTGAAGCTTTCTTT.

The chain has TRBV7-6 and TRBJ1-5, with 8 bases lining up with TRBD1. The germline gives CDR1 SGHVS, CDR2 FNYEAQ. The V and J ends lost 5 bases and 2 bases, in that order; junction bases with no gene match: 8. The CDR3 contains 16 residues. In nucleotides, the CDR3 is TGTGCCAGCAGCCCCGTGGGGGGACAGGGCAATCAGCCCCAGCATTTT. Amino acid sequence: CASSPVGGQGNQPQHF.

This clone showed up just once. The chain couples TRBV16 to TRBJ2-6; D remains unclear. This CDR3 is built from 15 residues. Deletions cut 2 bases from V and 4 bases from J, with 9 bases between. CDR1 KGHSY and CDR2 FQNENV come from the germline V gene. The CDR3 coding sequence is TGTGCCAGCAGCCAAGGGCTTTACGGGGCCAACGTCCTGACTTTC. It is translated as CASSQGLYGANVLTF. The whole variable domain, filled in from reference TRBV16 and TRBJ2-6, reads GEEVAQTPKHLVRGEGQKAKLYCAPIKGHSYVFWYQQVLKNEFKFLISFQNENVFDETGMPKERFSAKCLPNSPCSLEIQATKLEDSAVYFCASSQGLYGANVLTFGAGSRLTVL.